This T cell receptor beta chain originates from a study of identical twins. TCRdb called the 5' RACE reads again in MiXCR, with one record for every CDR3 protein. Of about 190,000 distinct CDR3 sequences listed, about a sixth are singletons. The germline V and J ends were trimmed by 2 bases and 3 bases, with 4 bases remaining between them. The CDR3 has 11 amino acids. Germline loops: CDR1 SQVTM, CDR2 ANQGSEA. Separately, the same data were catalogued under a study of T cells expressing NK-cell markers. From that paper: NKG2C+ dominant clonotypes from roughly 6 donors made up roughly 1.0-8% of CD8+ T cells.

The sample was CD8+ T cells sorted from blood. The clonotype comes from a woman aged 18-35 years in good health. This sequence joins TRBV29-1 and TRBJ1-2; D is uncertain. CDR3 sequence (DNA): TGCAGCGTTGAATCTGACTATGGCTACACCTTC. The encoded protein is CSVESDYGYTF.